Described below is a single T cell receptor beta chain sequence and its context. Its matching antigen is unknown. The V segment lost 4 bases and the J segment 5 bases; nucleotides outside the gene matches: 5. Germline CDR1 reads MNHEY; CDR2 reads SVGAGI. The CDR3 contains 14 residues. This sample is part of a study of lymphopenia after photon versus proton radiotherapy. Whole-study findings and limits: Under photons, naive T cells and diversity fell while effector/memory populations rose. Only patients who died were analyzed for survival; proton advantage is unproven. Oligoclonal CD8+ Temra expansion after nadir drove photon patients' diversity drop.

Repertoires were generated with immunoSEQ multiplex PCR, while TCRdb's copy carries only in-frame clones and drops some. The sample yields 70,000 or so clones, just over 90% seen once. The specimen comprised peripheral blood, sampled from a patient treated with photon-based radiotherapy. The genes are TRBV6-5 and TRBJ1-1, with 9 bases lining up with TRBD1. The source is a woman aged 70-85 years with pancreatic cancer. Written as DNA, the CDR3 is TGTGCCAGCAGTTTCGGACAGGGGTGGACTGAAGCTTTCTTT. Its translation: CASSFGQGWTEAFF.